A single sample gave rise to the 2 T cell receptor beta chains below, sequenced in a study of patients and donors after allogeneic stem cell transplantation. TCRdb re-called the RT-PCR reads with MiXCR, one entry per CDR3 protein. The sample shows about 9,900 distinct CDR3 sequences, about 6.2% of them seen only once. The specimen was blood, either unsorted or a sorted T cell fraction (not recorded which). Receptor source: a human donor who was either an allogeneic HSCT recipient or a stem cell or donor lymphocyte infusion donor (not recorded which). It is not recorded whose cells these are; they may come from a transplant donor.

This clonotype was observed at least ten times. The chain joins TRBV4-3 to TRBJ2-5; 10 positions match TRBD2. CDR1 LGHNA and CDR2 YSLEER come from the germline V gene. The CDR3 contains 17 residues. J lost 5 bases, V lost 2 bases, and 11 bases had no gene match. CDR3 DNA sequence: TGCGCCAGCAGCCAAAAGTCGGGCCTAGCGGGAGTTGAGACCCAGTACTTC. It codes for CASSQKSGLAGVETQYF.

This clonotype was seen ten or more times. This chain joins TRBV12-3 or TRBV12-4 and TRBJ2-2; 14 bases are shared with TRBD2. Trimming at V came to 4 bases and at J to 4 bases, leaving 11 bases not matched to a gene. CDR3 length: 19 amino acids. The CDR3 coding sequence is TGTGCCAGCAGTTCCCCCTACCTGACTAGCGGGAGGGCCACCGGGGAGCTGTTTTTT. Its translation is CASSSPYLTSGRATGELFF.